The 27 T cell receptor beta chains reported below all come from one sample, sequenced in a study of T cell responses to AZD1222 COVID-19 vaccine. TCRdb keeps only in-frame clones here, not all; method: immunoSEQ multiplex PCR. The sample has about 150,000 clones, around 89% seen once. Specimen: peripheral blood, collected on day 0 of MenACWY control vaccination. All receptors derive from an adult in good health.

The CDR3, as DNA: TGTGCCAGCAGGTACTTGGCGAATGCTAACTATGGCTACACCTTC. Translating it yields CASRYLANANYGYTF. This sequence joins TRBV27 and TRBJ1-2; the D is unclear. The germline V and J ends were trimmed by 6 bases and 0 bases, with 14 bases remaining between them. The CDR3 is 15 amino acids. CDR1 is MNHEY and CDR2 is SMNVEV in the germline V gene (reference sequence).

The chain combines TRBV10-3 with TRBJ1-2; D not certain. Trimming stripped 4 bases from V and 4 bases from J, with 10 bases between. Germline lookup yields CDR1 ENHRY and CDR2 SYGVKD. The CDR3 runs 13 residues. The CDR3 nucleotides read TGTGCCATCAGTGGGACTTTGGGCTATGGCTACACCTTC. This encodes CAISGTLGYGYTF.

The chain combines TRBV12-3 or TRBV12-4 with TRBJ2-7; no definite D call. The ends were cut back, 8 bases at V and 3 bases at J, with 11 bases in the middle. The CDR3 is 12 amino acids. Here the CDR3 DNA reads TGTGCCAGCGGGCGGTTCTTCTACGAGCAGTACTTC. It translates to CASGRFFYEQYF.

The chain recombines TRBV12-5 with TRBJ1-5, with 10 bases that match TRBD1. The CDR3 sequence is 15 residues long. Trimming removed 9 bases from V and 0 bases from J; junction bases left unmatched: 5. CDR1 and CDR2 (germline): LGHNT, FRNRAP. As DNA, the CDR3 is TGTGCTAGCGGACAGGGGGGACTTAGCAATCAGCCCCAGCATTTT. It translates to CASGQGGLSNQPQHF. Supplemented by reference TRBV12-5 and TRBJ1-5, the full variable domain reads DARVTQTPRHKVTEMGQEVTMRCQPILGHNTVFWYRQTMMQGLELLAYFRNRAPLDDSGMPKDRFSAEMPDATLATLKIQPSEPRDSAVYFCASGQGGLSNQPQHFGDGTRLSIL.

The chain couples TRBV7-3 to TRBJ1-5, with D maybe TRBD1 (6 bases). The CDR3 runs 15 residues. V lost 5 bases to trimming and J lost 3 bases, with 14 bases between them. Looked up from germline, CDR1 is SGHTA and CDR2 is FQGTGA. CDR3 coding DNA: TGTGCCAGCAGCCCCCTGGACAGTCTCAATCAGCCCCAGCATTTT. Translating gives CASSPLDSLNQPQHF.

This chain connects TRBV29-1 to TRBJ1-5, with D perhaps matching TRBD1 (5 bases). V lost 4 bases and J lost 5, with 9 bases in between. The CDR3 is made up of 12 amino acids. Germline lookup yields CDR1 SQVTM and CDR2 ANQGSEA. CDR3 loop: CSVVVGDQPQHF. The DNA of the CDR3 is TGCAGCGTTGTTGTGGGGGATCAGCCCCAGCATTTT.

V and J are TRBV24-1 and TRBJ2-7, with D possibly being TRBD2 (5 bases). Germline V gene lookup returns CDR1 KGHDR and CDR2 SFDVKD. V was cut by 3 bases and J by 5 bases, with 13 bases left in between. The CDR3 spans 14 residues. Written as DNA, the CDR3 is TGTGCCACCAGTGATGCAGGAGGCACTCACGAGCAGTACTTC. The encoded protein is CATSDAGGTHEQYF.

The chain joins TRBV5-1 to TRBJ2-1, with 11 positions matching TRBD1. CDR3 size: 14 residues. Germline V gives CDR1 SGHRS, CDR2 YFSETQ. With 2 bases clipped from V and 6 bases from J, the junction kept 1 base outside the gene matches. This CDR3 reads CASSLGTGGNEQFF. Written as DNA, the CDR3 is TGCGCCAGCAGCTTAGGGACAGGGGGCAATGAGCAGTTCTTC.

Note on this clone: One end of the junction does not line up with germline, which may come from a read error. This CDR3 is also generated by other DNA sequences in the sample. The chain employs TRBV24-1 and TRBJ2-1; weak D call: TRBD2 (5 bases). CDR1 is KGHDR and CDR2 is SFDVKD in the germline V gene. This CDR3 is built from 16 residues. The CDR3 here is CATSDFNSASYNEQFF. CDR3 in DNA: TGTGCCACCAGTGATTTTAATAGCGCCTCCTACAATGAGCAATTCTTC.

The chain is built from TRBV15 and TRBJ2-7; D possibly corresponds to TRBD2 (5 bases). Trimming took 0 bases from V and 0 from J, leaving 9 bases between them. The germline CDR1 and CDR2 sequences are LNHNV and YYDKDF (reference sequence). This CDR3 has 15 residues. The CDR3 region is CATSRDRGLSYEQYF. The CDR3 DNA is TGTGCCACCAGCAGAGATAGAGGACTCTCCTACGAGCAGTACTTC.

The V gene is TRBV3-1 (or the pseudogene TRBV3-2), the J gene TRBJ2-2; 9 bases map to TRBD2. This CDR3 has 15 amino acids. Germline CDR1 and CDR2: LGHDT and YNNKEL (reference sequence). V was pared by 7 bases and J by 1 base, with 4 bases of the junction left unmatched. The CDR3 nucleotides are TGTGCCAGCACTCCTAGCGGGAAGAACACCGGGGAGCTGTTTTTT. Residues: CASTPSGKNTGELFF.

This clone was detected once. The chain has TRBV12-3 or TRBV12-4 and TRBJ1-2; D may be TRBD1 (5 bases). The CDR3 consists of 13 residues. The germline V and J ends were trimmed by 2 bases and 6 bases, with 10 bases remaining between them. In DNA form, the CDR3 reads TGTGCCAGCAGTTTAACGGGACCAAATGGCTACACCTTC. Translating it yields CASSLTGPNGYTF.

This clone was seen just once. The chain is built from TRBV5-6 and TRBJ2-3; 7 bases line up with TRBD2. This CDR3 contains 15 residues. The germline V gene encodes CDR1 SGHDT and CDR2 YYEEEE. V lost 4 bases to trimming and J lost 0 bases; unmatched junction nucleotides: 5. CDR3 sequence (DNA): TGTGCCAGCAGCCTTGGGGGAGGGAGCACAGATACGCAGTATTTT. It codes for CASSLGGGSTDTQYF.

The J gene is TRBJ2-5, the V gene TRBV5-1; the D call may be TRBD1 or TRBD2 (5 bases each). With 0 bases removed from V and 2 bases from J, the gap between germline ends came to 11 bases. CDR3 length equals 15 residues. Germline lookup yields CDR1 SGHRS and CDR2 YFSETQ. In DNA, the CDR3 is TGCGCCAGCAGCTTGGGGGGGACCCAACAAGAGACCCAGTACTTC. It translates to CASSLGGTQQETQYF.

The V and J genes are TRBV2 and TRBJ1-1; TRBD1 matches at 8 bases. The CDR3 is 13 residues long. Trimming removed 5 bases from V and 5 bases from J; junction bases left unmatched: 4. The germline V gene has CDR1 SNHLY and CDR2 FYNNEI. This chain's CDR3 is CASSIGQGTEAFF. CDR3 DNA sequence: TGTGCCAGCAGTATCGGACAGGGAACTGAAGCTTTCTTT.

V gene TRBV3-1 (or the pseudogene TRBV3-2) combines with J gene TRBJ2-1; maybe TRBD1 (6 bases). This CDR3 is 14 amino acids long. V gave up 0 bases and J gave up 12 bases, with 15 bases separating them. Germline values: CDR1 LGHDT, CDR2 YNNKEL (reference sequence). CDR3 in amino acids: CASSQDRAGQSQFF. Here the CDR3 DNA reads TGTGCCAGCAGCCAAGATAGGGCTGGACAGTCGCAGTTCTTC.

This sequence joins TRBV2 and TRBJ2-5, with 13 bases identical to TRBD2. CDR3 size: 17 residues. Germline CDR1 is SNHLY and CDR2 is FYNNEI. Trimming at V came to 6 bases and at J to 5 bases, leaving 12 bases not matched to a gene. The CDR3 spells CASRFGTSGIARETQYF. CDR3 DNA: TGTGCCAGCAGGTTCGGGACTAGCGGGATAGCTCGGGAGACCCAGTACTTC.

This chain's CDR3 is CASTIGPYNSPLHF. The DNA of the CDR3 is TGTGCCAGCACTATCGGGCCCTATAATTCACCCCTCCACTTT. This chain connects TRBV6-6 to TRBJ1-6; the D is unclear. The V end lost 7 bases, the J end lost 2 bases, and 9 bases lay between the germline ends. CDR1 is MNHNY and CDR2 is SVGAGI in the germline V gene (reference sequence). This CDR3 spans 14 amino acids.

J is TRBJ2-3 and V is TRBV27; D ambiguous. Trimming shortened V by 5 bases and J by 4 bases, and 13 bases separated the two germline ends. Germline V gene sequence: CDR1 MNHEY, CDR2 SMNVEV (reference sequence). The CDR3 loop spans 14 amino acids. The CDR3 region has the DNA TGTGCCAGCAGTAGGCCAGGCGTCCCAGATACGCAGTATTTT. Its protein product is CASSRPGVPDTQYF.

The rearrangement joins TRBV6-2 or TRBV6-3 to TRBJ2-7; TRBD2 matches at 11 bases. The CDR3 length is 17 residues. CDR1 is MNHEY and CDR2 is SVGEGT in the germline V gene. J was trimmed by 9 bases and V by 0 bases; bases with no gene match: 13. This CDR3 is CASSYSTGTSGVTGQYF. DNA of the CDR3: TGTGCCAGCAGTTACTCGACGGGGACTAGCGGCGTTACGGGGCAGTACTTC.

This chain links TRBV7-6 with TRBJ1-3; tentative D call: TRBD1 (5 bases). CDR1 is SGHVS and CDR2 is FNYEAQ in the germline V gene. The V end was cut by 3 bases, the J end by 1 base, with 13 bases between. The CDR3 length is 16 residues. CDR3 amino acids: CASSFSGALSGNTIYF. CDR3 in DNA: TGTGCCAGCAGCTTCTCCGGGGCCCTATCTGGAAACACCATATATTTT.

The chain recombines TRBV7-2 with TRBJ1-5; D remains ambiguous. The ends were cut back, 1 base at V and 6 bases at J, with 7 bases in the middle. Germline V gene lookup returns CDR1 SGHTA and CDR2 FQGNSA. This CDR3 spans 13 amino acids. The CDR3 region has the DNA TGTGCCAGCAGCTTAGGCAGATCTCAGCCCCAGCATTTT. Amino acid sequence: CASSLGRSQPQHF.

The genes are TRBV11-3 and TRBJ2-1, with D perhaps TRBD2 (6 bases). The CDR3 runs to 14 residues. The ends were cut back, 1 base at V and 9 bases at J, with 13 bases in the middle. Germline lookup yields CDR1 SGHNT and CDR2 YENEEA. The CDR3 nucleotides read TGTGCCAGCAGCTTAGCGGGGGTCTCGGGTGAGCAGTTCTTC. It specifies CASSLAGVSGEQFF.

V and J are TRBV5-6 and TRBJ2-1, with TRBD2 matching over 9 bases. V dropped 3 bases and J dropped 6; count of bases not matched to a gene: 4. CDR1 is SGHDT and CDR2 is YYEEEE in the germline V gene. CDR3 length equals 14 residues. The CDR3 sequence is CASSSGLAPNEQFF. CDR3 nucleotides: TGTGCCAGCAGCTCGGGACTAGCCCCCAATGAGCAGTTCTTC. Using reference TRBV5-6 and TRBJ2-1 for the parts outside the CDR3, the full variable domain is DAGVTQSPTHLIKTRGQQVTLRCSPKSGHDTVSWYQQALGQGPQFIFQYYEEEERQRGNFPDRFSGHQFPNYSSELNVNALLLGDSALYLCASSSGLAPNEQFFGPGTRLTVL.

The J gene is TRBJ1-1, the V gene TRBV6-5; 8 positions match TRBD1. The CDR3 totals 15 residues. Looked up from germline, CDR1 is MNHEY and CDR2 is SVGAGI. After removal of 5 bases from V and 5 bases from J, the junction contained 10 bases not matched to a gene. The CDR3 loop reads CASSPRNRGRTEAFF. CDR3 DNA sequence: TGTGCCAGCAGTCCGCGGAACAGGGGGAGAACTGAAGCTTTCTTT.

Note on this clone: An end of the junction does not agree with germline; a read error may underlie this. This rearrangement joins TRBV11-3 to TRBJ2-7, with TRBD1 identical over 8 bases. This CDR3 is built from 15 residues. From germline, CDR1 is SGHNT and CDR2 YENEEA. The CDR3 protein is CASSPRQGTSDEQYF. The CDR3 DNA reads as TGTGCCAGCAGCCCTCGACAGGGGACCTCCGACGAGCAGTACTTC.

This chain links TRBV3-1 (or the pseudogene TRBV3-2) with TRBJ1-6; D unclear. The CDR3 runs 15 residues. The ends were cut back, 1 base at V and 8 bases at J, with 12 bases in the middle. The V gene's germline CDR1 is LGHDT and CDR2 YNNKEL (reference sequence). The CDR3 bases are TGTGCCAGCAGCCAAGTCGGGAAATGGGATTCACCCCTCCACTTT. The encoded protein is CASSQVGKWDSPLHF.